This T cell receptor beta chain was identified in a study of patients and donors after allogeneic stem cell transplantation. The CDR3 has 16 amino acids. Germline trimming cut 6 bases from V and 2 bases from J; bases unmatched to any gene: 11. From germline, CDR1 is SGHTA and CDR2 FQGNSA. The sample holds a few counts of this clonotype. MiXCR was run by TCRdb on the RT-PCR reads, yielding one entry per CDR3 protein. The table lists some 880,000 distinct CDR3 sequences, roughly 18% of them singletons. This clonotype was sampled from a human donor who was either an allogeneic HSCT recipient or a stem cell or donor lymphocyte infusion donor (not recorded which). It is not recorded whose cells these are; they may come from a transplant donor. Sequencing was carried out using blood, either unsorted or a sorted T cell fraction (not recorded which). The genes are TRBV7-2 and TRBJ1-1; TRBD1 agrees at 8 bases. The CDR3 sequence: CASSRTGKRGNTEAFF. The DNA of the CDR3 is TGTGCCAGCAGTCGGACAGGGAAAAGAGGCAACACTGAAGCTTTCTTT.